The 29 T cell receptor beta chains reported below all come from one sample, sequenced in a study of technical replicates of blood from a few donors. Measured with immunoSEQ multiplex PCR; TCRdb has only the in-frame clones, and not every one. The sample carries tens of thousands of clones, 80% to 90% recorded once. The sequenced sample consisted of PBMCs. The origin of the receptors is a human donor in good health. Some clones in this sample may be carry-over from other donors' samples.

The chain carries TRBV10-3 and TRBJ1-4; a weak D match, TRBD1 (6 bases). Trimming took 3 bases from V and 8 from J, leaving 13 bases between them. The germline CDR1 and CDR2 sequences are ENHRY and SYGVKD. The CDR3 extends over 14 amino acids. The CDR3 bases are TGTGCCATCAGTGACCCGGGGGGCGGCGAAAAACTGTTTTTT. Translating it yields CAISDPGGGEKLFF.

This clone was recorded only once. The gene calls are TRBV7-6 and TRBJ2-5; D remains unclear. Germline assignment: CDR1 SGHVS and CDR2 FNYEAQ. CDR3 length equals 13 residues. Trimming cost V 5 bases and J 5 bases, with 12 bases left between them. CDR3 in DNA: TGTGCCAGCAGCCGTAGACTGGCCGAGACCCAGTACTTC. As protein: CASSRRLAETQYF.

The CDR3 bases are TGTGCCAGTAGAACAGTAGCTAACTATGGCTACACCTTC. Encoded protein: CASRTVANYGYTF. The chain carries TRBV19 and TRBJ1-2; no clear D. The CDR3 covers 13 residues. Germline V gene data show CDR1 as LNHDA and CDR2 as SQIVND (reference sequence). Trimming left V 6 bases short and J 0 bases short, with 8 bases between.

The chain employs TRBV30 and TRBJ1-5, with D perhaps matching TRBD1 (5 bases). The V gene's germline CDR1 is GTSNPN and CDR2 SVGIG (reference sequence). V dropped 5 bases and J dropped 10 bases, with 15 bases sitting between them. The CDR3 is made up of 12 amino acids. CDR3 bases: TGTGCCTGGGCCACAACAAGGGGACCCCAGCATTTT. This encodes CAWATTRGPQHF.

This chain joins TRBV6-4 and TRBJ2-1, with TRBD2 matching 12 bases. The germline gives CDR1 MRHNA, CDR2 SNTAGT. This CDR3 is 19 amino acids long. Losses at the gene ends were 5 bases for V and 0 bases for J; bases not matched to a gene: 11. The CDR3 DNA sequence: TGTGCCAGCAGTCGAACTAGCGGGGGGTCGGTAAGCTCCTACAATGAGCAGTTCTTC. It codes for CASSRTSGGSVSSYNEQFF.

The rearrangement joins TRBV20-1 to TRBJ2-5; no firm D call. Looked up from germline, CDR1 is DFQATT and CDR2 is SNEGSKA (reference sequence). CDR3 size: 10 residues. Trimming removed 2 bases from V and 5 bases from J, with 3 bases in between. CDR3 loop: CSARSETQYF. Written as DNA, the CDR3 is TGCAGTGCTAGATCGGAGACCCAGTACTTC.

The CDR3 loop is CASSQLAGSSYNEQFF. The CDR3 coding sequence is TGCGCCAGCAGCCAACTAGCGGGTAGCTCCTACAATGAGCAGTTCTTC. V and J are TRBV4-1 and TRBJ2-1; 8 bases are shared with TRBD2. This CDR3 region has 16 residues. Looked up from germline, CDR1 is MGHRA and CDR2 is YSYEKL. Germline trimming cut 2 bases from V and 0 bases from J; bases unmatched to any gene: 3.

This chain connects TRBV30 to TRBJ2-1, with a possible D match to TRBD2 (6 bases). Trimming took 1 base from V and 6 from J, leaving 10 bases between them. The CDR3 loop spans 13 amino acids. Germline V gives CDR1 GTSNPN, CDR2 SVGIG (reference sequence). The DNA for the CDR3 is TGTGCCTGGAGTGCGGGAGACGGCAATGAGCAGTTCTTC. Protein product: CAWSAGDGNEQFF.

This CDR3 is CASVQGPHMNTEAFF. The CDR3 coding sequence is TGTGCCAGCGTACAGGGGCCGCATATGAACACTGAAGCTTTCTTT. The gene calls are TRBV6-6 and TRBJ1-1, with 7 bases fitting TRBD1. The germline gives CDR1 MNHNY, CDR2 SVGAGI (reference sequence). V shed 8 bases and J 0 bases; nucleotides not matched to a gene: 9. The CDR3 is made up of 15 amino acids.

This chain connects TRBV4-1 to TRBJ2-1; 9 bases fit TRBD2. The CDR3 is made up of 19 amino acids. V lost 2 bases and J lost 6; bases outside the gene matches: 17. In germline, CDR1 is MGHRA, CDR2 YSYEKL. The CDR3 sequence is CASSQPGLASHTIFNEQFF. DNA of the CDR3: TGCGCCAGCAGCCAACCGGGACTAGCTTCACACACAATATTCAATGAGCAGTTCTTC.

In nucleotides, the CDR3 is TGTGCCAGCAGCTTATCAGGGTTCACTGAAGCTTTCTTT. It codes for CASSLSGFTEAFF. The chain links TRBV11-2 to TRBJ1-1; tentatively, D is TRBD1 (5 bases). This CDR3 comprises 13 residues. Germline V CDR1 and CDR2: SGHAT, FQNNGV. V shed 2 bases and J shed 4 bases, with 8 bases lying between them.

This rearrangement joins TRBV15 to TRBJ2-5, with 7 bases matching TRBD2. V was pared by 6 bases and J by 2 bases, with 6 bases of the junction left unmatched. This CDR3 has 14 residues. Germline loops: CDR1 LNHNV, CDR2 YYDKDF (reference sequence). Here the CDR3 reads CATRIAGAQETQYF. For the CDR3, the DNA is TGTGCCACCAGGATAGCGGGCGCACAAGAGACCCAGTACTTC.

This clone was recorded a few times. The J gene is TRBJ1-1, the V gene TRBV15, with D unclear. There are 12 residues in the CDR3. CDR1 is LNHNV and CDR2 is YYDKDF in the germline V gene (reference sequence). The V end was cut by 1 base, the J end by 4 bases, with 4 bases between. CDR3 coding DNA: TGTGCCACCAGCAGAGGAGGCACTGAAGCTTTCTTT. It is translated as CATSRGGTEAFF.

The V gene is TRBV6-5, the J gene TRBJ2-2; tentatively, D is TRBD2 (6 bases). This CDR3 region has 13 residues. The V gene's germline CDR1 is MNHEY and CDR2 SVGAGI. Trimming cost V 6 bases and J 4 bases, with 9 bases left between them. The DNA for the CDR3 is TGTGCCAGCAGACGGGACTTCACCGGGGAGCTGTTTTTT. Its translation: CASRRDFTGELFF.

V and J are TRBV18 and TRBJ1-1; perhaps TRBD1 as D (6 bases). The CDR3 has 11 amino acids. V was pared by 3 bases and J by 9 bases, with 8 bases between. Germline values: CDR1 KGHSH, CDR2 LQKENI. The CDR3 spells CASSPGTQAFF. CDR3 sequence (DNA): TGTGCCAGCTCACCTGGGACACAAGCTTTCTTT. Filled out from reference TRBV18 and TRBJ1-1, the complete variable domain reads NAGVMQNPRHLVRRRGQEARLRCSPMKGHSHVYWYRQLPEEGLKFMVYLQKENIIDESGMPKERFSAEFPKEGPSILRIQQVVRGDSAAYFCASSPGTQAFFGQGTRLTVV.

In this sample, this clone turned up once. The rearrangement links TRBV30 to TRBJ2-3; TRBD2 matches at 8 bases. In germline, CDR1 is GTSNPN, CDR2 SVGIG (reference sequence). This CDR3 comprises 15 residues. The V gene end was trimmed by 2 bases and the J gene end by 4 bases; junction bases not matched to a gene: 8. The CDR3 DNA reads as TGTGCCTGGAGTCGCTCGGGGGGGAGATCAGATACGCAGTATTTT. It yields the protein CAWSRSGGRSDTQYF.

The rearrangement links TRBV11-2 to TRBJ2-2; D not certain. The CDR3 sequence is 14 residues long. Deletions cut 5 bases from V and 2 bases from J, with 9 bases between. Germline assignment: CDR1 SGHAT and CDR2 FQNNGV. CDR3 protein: CASSPLFNTGELFF. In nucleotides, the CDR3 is TGTGCCAGCAGCCCCTTGTTCAACACCGGGGAGCTGTTTTTT.

CDR3 bases: TGTGCCAGCCAAGACAGGGACTCTAACTATGGCTACACCTTC. Amino acid sequence: CASQDRDSNYGYTF. The chain employs TRBV6-5 and TRBJ1-2, with 7 bases identical to TRBD1. Losses at the gene ends were 8 bases for V and 0 bases for J; bases not matched to a gene: 6. The CDR3 consists of 14 residues. The germline gives CDR1 MNHEY, CDR2 SVGAGI.

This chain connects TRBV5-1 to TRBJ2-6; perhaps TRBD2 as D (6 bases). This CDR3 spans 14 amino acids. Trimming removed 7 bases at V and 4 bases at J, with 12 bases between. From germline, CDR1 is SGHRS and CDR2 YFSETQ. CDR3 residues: CASAGQRGANVLTF. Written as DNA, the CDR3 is TGCGCCAGCGCGGGGCAAAGAGGGGCCAACGTCCTGACTTTC.

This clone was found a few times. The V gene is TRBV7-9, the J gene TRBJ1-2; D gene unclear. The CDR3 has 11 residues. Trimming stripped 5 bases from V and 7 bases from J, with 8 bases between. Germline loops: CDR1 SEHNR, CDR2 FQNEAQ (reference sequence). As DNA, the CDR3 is TGTGCCAGCAGCATTGGAGGTGGCTACACCTTC. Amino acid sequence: CASSIGGGYTF.

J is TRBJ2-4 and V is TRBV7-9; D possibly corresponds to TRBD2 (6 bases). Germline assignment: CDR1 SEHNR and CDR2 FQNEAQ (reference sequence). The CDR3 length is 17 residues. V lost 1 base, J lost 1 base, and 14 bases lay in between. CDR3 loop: CASSLGIDRGAKNIQYF. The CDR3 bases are TGTGCCAGCAGCTTAGGTATCGACCGGGGGGCCAAAAACATTCAGTACTTC.

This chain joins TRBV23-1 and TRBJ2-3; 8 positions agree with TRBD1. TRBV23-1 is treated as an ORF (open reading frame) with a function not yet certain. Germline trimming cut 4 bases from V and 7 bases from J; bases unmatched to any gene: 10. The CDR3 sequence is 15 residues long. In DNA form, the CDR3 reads TGCGCCAGCAGTCCAAGTGGGCAGGGGGCGAATACGCAGTATTTT. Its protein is CASSPSGQGANTQYF.

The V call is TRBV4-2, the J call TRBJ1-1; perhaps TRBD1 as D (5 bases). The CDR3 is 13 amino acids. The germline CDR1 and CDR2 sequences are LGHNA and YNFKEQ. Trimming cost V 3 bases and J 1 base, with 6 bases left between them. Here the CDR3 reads CASSHGGNTEAFF. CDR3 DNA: TGTGCCAGCAGCCACGGGGGGAACACTGAAGCTTTCTTT.

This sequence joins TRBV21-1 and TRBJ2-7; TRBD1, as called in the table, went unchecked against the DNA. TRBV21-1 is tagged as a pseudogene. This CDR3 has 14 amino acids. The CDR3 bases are TGTGCCAGCAGCTATCGGGACAGCGACTACGAGCAGTACTTC. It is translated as CASSYRDSDYEQYF.

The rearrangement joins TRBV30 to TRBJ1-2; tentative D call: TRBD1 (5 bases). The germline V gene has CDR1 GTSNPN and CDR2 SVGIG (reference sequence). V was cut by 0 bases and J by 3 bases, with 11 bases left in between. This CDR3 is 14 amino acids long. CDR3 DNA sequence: TGTGCCTGGAGTGTAGGGGAGGGAGACTATGGCTACACCTTC. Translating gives CAWSVGEGDYGYTF.

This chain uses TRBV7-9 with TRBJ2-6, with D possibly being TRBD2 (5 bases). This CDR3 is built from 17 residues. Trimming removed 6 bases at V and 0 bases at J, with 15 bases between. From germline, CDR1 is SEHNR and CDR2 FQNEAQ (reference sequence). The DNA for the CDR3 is TGTGCCAGCAGACCCACGCGGAGGATCTCTGGGGCCAACGTCCTGACTTTC. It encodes CASRPTRRISGANVLTF.

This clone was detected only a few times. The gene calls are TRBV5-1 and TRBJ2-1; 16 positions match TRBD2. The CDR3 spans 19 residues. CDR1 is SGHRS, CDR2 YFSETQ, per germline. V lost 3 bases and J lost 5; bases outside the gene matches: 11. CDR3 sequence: CASSSAGTSGGALDNEQFF. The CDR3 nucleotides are TGCGCCAGCAGCTCTGCCGGGACTAGCGGGGGGGCGTTGGACAATGAGCAGTTCTTC.

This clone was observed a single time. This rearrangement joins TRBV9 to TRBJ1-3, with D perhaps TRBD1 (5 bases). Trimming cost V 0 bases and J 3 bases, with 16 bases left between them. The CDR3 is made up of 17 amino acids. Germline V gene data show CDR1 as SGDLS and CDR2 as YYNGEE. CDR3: CASSVDAQGMGGNTIYF. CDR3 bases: TGTGCCAGCAGCGTAGATGCTCAGGGAATGGGTGGAAACACCATATATTTT.

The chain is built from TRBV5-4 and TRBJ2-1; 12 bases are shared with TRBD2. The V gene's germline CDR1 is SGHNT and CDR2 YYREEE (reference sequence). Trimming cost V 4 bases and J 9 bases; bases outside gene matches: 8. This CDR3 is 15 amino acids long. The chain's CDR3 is CASSPSGGARREQFF. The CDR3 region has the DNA TGTGCCAGCAGCCCTAGCGGGGGGGCCCGGCGTGAGCAGTTCTTC.